The 17 T cell receptor beta chains in this list originate from one sample, sequenced in a study of blood T cell repertoires in COVID-19. Profiling relied on immunoSEQ multiplex PCR, and the TCRdb table lists in-frame clones only, not all of them. The data contain about 220,000 clones, 75% to 90% of them seen just once; the ten biggest clones take up about 2.2%. The sample was peripheral blood. Receptors were obtained from a man under 40 who had recovered from COVID-19.

This rearrangement joins TRBV7-2 to TRBJ1-2, with TRBD1 identical over 12 bases. This CDR3 spans 15 amino acids. Germline assignment: CDR1 SGHTA and CDR2 FQGNSA. V shed 2 bases, J shed 7 bases, and the junction held 5 bases outside the gene matches. The CDR3, as DNA: TGTGCCAGCAGCTTATTGGGACAGGGGGCCATTGGCTACACCTTC. Protein: CASSLLGQGAIGYTF.

The CDR3 coding sequence is TGTGCCAGCAGTTTATCCTCTTCGAGCAATCAGCCCCAGCATTTT. Encoded protein: CASSLSSSSNQPQHF. The V gene is TRBV27, the J gene TRBJ1-5; D remains ambiguous. CDR1 MNHEY and CDR2 SMNVEV come from the germline V gene (reference sequence). Between the trimmed V and J ends, which lost 0 bases and 1 base, there was a span of 7 bases. The CDR3 has 15 residues.

J is TRBJ2-2 and V is TRBV6-2 or TRBV6-3, with unresolved D. The germline CDR1 and CDR2 sequences are MNHEY and SVGEGT. V lost 2 bases to trimming and J lost 2 bases, with 12 bases between them. CDR3 size: 16 residues. The CDR3 spells CASSYGTEINTGELFF. The CDR3 region has the DNA TGTGCCAGCAGTTACGGTACAGAGATTAACACCGGGGAGCTGTTTTTT.

This chain connects TRBV4-1 to TRBJ1-5; 7 positions agree with TRBD1. With V trimmed by 7 bases and J by 7 bases, 25 bases remained unmatched. The germline V gene encodes CDR1 MGHRA and CDR2 YSYEKL. The CDR3 loop spans 19 amino acids. The CDR3 DNA is TGCGCCAGCAACCTAAGATGGGGCTTGACAGGGAAGGGGCGACAGCCCCAGCATTTT. Translation: CASNLRWGLTGKGRQPQHF.

The chain employs TRBV4-3 and TRBJ1-2; the match to TRBD1 covers 12 bases. Germline-derived CDR1 and CDR2 are LGHNA and YSLEER. The CDR3 has 15 residues. J lost 8 bases, V lost 3 bases, and 7 bases had no gene match. The CDR3 loop is CASSQAGQGAPGYTF. CDR3 DNA: TGCGCCAGCAGCCAGGCGGGACAGGGGGCGCCCGGCTACACCTTC.

The V call is TRBV6-6, the J call TRBJ1-1; D uncertain. The CDR3 has 14 amino acids. Germline lookup yields CDR1 MNHNY and CDR2 SVGAGI (reference sequence). V lost 7 bases, J lost 2 bases, and 14 bases lay in between. The CDR3 coding sequence is TGTGCCAGCAAGTCTCGGGAAAGAAACACTGAAGCTTTCTTT. Translated, it gives CASKSRERNTEAFF.

The rearrangement joins TRBV9 to TRBJ1-4, with D hard to call. Trimming cost V 0 bases and J 5 bases, with 11 bases left between them. CDR3 size: 15 residues. CDR1 and CDR2 (germline): SGDLS, YYNGEE. The CDR3 loop reads CASSVGERINEKLFF. The CDR3 DNA follows: TGTGCCAGCAGCGTAGGGGAGCGAATAAATGAAAAACTGTTTTTT.

V gene TRBV29-1 combines with J gene TRBJ2-7, with D perhaps TRBD1 (6 bases). CDR1 and CDR2 from the germline V gene are SQVTM and ANQGSEA. V was trimmed by 6 bases and J by 0 bases, leaving 12 bases between them. The length of the CDR3 is 13 residues. The CDR3 region is CSVTGTSSYEQYF. The CDR3 DNA sequence: TGCAGCGTGACCGGGACAAGCTCCTACGAGCAGTACTTC.

This clone was picked up one time. The rearrangement joins TRBV11-2 to TRBJ2-1; possible D gene TRBD2, 5 bases. The CDR3 totals 14 residues. In germline, CDR1 is SGHAT, CDR2 FQNNGV. V was clipped by 6 bases and J by 7 bases, with 16 bases between them. In DNA, the CDR3 is TGTGCCAGCAGGAGACCCGGGAATACGAATGAGCAGTTCTTC. Encoded protein: CASRRPGNTNEQFF.

The J gene is TRBJ1-5, the V gene TRBV7-2; 7 bases match TRBD1. V trimming: 5 bases; J trimming: 0 bases; junction bases outside the gene matches: 7. Germline values: CDR1 SGHTA, CDR2 FQGNSA. The CDR3 extends over 16 amino acids. The CDR3, as DNA: TGTGCCAGCAGCCTAACCGGGACAGATAGCAATCAGCCCCAGCATTTT. Protein sequence: CASSLTGTDSNQPQHF.

The chain has TRBV3-1 (or the pseudogene TRBV3-2) and TRBJ1-6; TRBD1 matches at 9 bases. The CDR3 extends over 16 amino acids. V lost 0 bases to trimming and J lost 13 bases; unmatched junction nucleotides: 10. Germline CDR1 LGHDT, CDR2 YNNKEL (reference sequence). CDR3 protein: CASSQEWGQGSFPLHF. DNA for the CDR3: TGTGCCAGCAGCCAAGAATGGGGACAGGGTTCATTTCCCCTCCACTTT.

The chain has TRBV19 and TRBJ2-2; 7 nucleotides agree with TRBD1. Germline CDR1 reads LNHDA; CDR2 reads SQIVND (reference sequence). The J segment lost 0 bases and the V segment lost 3 bases, leaving 16 bases of the junction unmatched. The CDR3 sequence is 20 residues long. In DNA form, the CDR3 reads TGTGCCAGTAGTATTCTGTTCGATAGGCCGGGACAGTCGAACACCGGGGAGCTGTTTTTT. This translates into CASSILFDRPGQSNTGELFF.

The genes are TRBV29-1 and TRBJ2-6; D is uncertain. The germline V gene encodes CDR1 SQVTM and CDR2 ANQGSEA. The CDR3 consists of 13 residues. CDR3 sequence reads: CSFSVSGANVLTF. The DNA for the CDR3 is TGCAGTTTCTCCGTTTCTGGGGCCAACGTCCTGACTTTC.

The chain joins TRBV3-1 (or the pseudogene TRBV3-2) to TRBJ1-2; D perhaps matches TRBD1 (5 bases). There are 16 residues in the CDR3. Germline V CDR1 and CDR2: LGHDT, YNNKEL (reference sequence). V was shortened by 0 bases and J by 0 bases, with 11 bases between the two germline ends. The chain's CDR3 is CASSQDLGRTNYGYTF. The DNA of the CDR3 is TGTGCCAGCAGCCAAGATTTGGGGCGGACTAACTATGGCTACACCTTC.

V usage is TRBV9 and J usage is TRBJ1-2, with D uncertain. Per germline, CDR1 SGDLS and CDR2 YYNGEE. Trimming took off 0 bases at V and 7 bases at J, with 13 bases between the two ends. This CDR3 contains 14 residues. CDR3 sequence reads: CASSVASRLGGYTF. CDR3 in DNA: TGTGCCAGCAGCGTAGCGAGCAGGCTCGGTGGCTACACCTTC.

This rearrangement joins TRBV5-1 to TRBJ2-1; weak D call: TRBD2 (5 bases). Germline CDR1 reads SGHRS; CDR2 reads YFSETQ. CDR3 length: 12 residues. With 4 bases removed from V and 8 bases from J, the gap between germline ends came to 10 bases. CDR3 loop: CASSQTNDEQFF. Here the CDR3 DNA reads TGCGCCAGCAGCCAGACTAATGATGAGCAGTTCTTC.

The chain recombines TRBV7-6 with TRBJ2-3, with D maybe TRBD1 (5 bases). The V gene lost 4 bases and the J gene lost 2 bases, with 13 bases spanning the gap. The length of the CDR3 is 15 residues. From germline, CDR1 is SGHVS and CDR2 FNYEAQ. The CDR3 loop is CASSSSGLFTDTQYF. CDR3 nucleotide sequence: TGTGCCAGCAGCTCATCAGGGCTTTTCACAGATACGCAGTATTTT. Full variable domain (missing parts from reference TRBV7-6 and TRBJ2-3): GAGVSQSPRYKVTKRGQDVALRCDPISGHVSLYWYRQALGQGPEFLTYFNYEAQQDKSGLPNDRFSAERPEGSISTLTIQRTEQRDSAMYRCASSSSGLFTDTQYFGPGTRLTVL.